These 15 T cell receptor beta chains were all obtained from the same sample, sequenced in a study of metastatic and nonmetastatic thyroid tumors. No treatment had been given to any patient before thyroid surgery. TCRdb re-called the PCR reads with MiXCR. The table includes tens of thousands of clones, roughly 22% detected once. Material: adjacent normal tissue. The receptors come from a female donor with papillary thyroid cancer or a benign thyroid nodule (not recorded which). Some clones in this sample may be carry-over from other donors' samples.

The chain uses TRBV28 and TRBJ2-3; D is uncertain. Per germline, CDR1 MDHEN and CDR2 SYDVKM. With 3 bases removed from V and 0 bases from J, the gap between germline ends came to 19 bases. The CDR3 is made up of 18 amino acids. The CDR3 region is CASSFRVAWCESTDTQYF. The CDR3 DNA reads TGTGCCAGCAGTTTCCGTGTCGCGTGGTGTGAGAGCACAGATACGCAGTATTTT.

The chain is built from TRBV20-1 and TRBJ1-5, with D uncertain. The V gene lost 5 bases and the J gene lost 5 bases, with 10 bases spanning the gap. This CDR3 is built from 12 residues. Germline-derived CDR1 and CDR2 are DFQATT and SNEGSKA (reference sequence). Written as DNA, the CDR3 is TGCAGTGCTGGGAATTGGGATCAGCCCCAGCATTTT. Protein: CSAGNWDQPQHF.

This clone was seen a handful of times. A much larger clonotype is one base distant, so this may be a read error. The V gene is TRBV11-2, the J gene TRBJ2-3; 7 bases map to TRBD2. This CDR3 comprises 15 residues. Germline V gives CDR1 SGHAT, CDR2 FQNNGV. V dropped 8 bases and J dropped 7; count of bases not matched to a gene: 15. The chain's CDR3 is CASSPGLTVAYTQYF. In DNA form, the CDR3 reads TGTGCCAGCTCCCCGGGACTAACGGTGGCGTATACGCAGTATTTT. Using reference TRBV11-2 and TRBJ2-3 for the parts outside the CDR3, the full variable domain is EAGVAQSPRYKIIEKRQSVAFWCNPISGHATLYWYQQILGQGPKLLIQFQNNGVVDDSQLPKDRFSAERLKGVDSTLKIQPAKLEDSAVYLCASSPGLTVAYTQYFGPGTRLTVL.

In this sample, this clone turned up many times. The CDR3 DNA follows: TGTGCCAGCAGCAGGGACAGGGGGAACACTGAAGCTTTCTTT. This translates into CASSRDRGNTEAFF. J is TRBJ1-1 and V is TRBV11-3, with 10 bases that match TRBD1. Germline values: CDR1 SGHNT, CDR2 YENEEA. The V gene end was trimmed by 5 bases and the J gene end by 1 base; junction bases not matched to a gene: 1. This CDR3 region has 14 residues.

With respect to this clone: The junction and the germline gene differ at one end; a read error may be behind it. This rearrangement joins TRBV12-5 to TRBJ2-1; D may match TRBD1 or TRBD2 (6 bases each). This CDR3 has 15 amino acids. Germline CDR1 reads LGHNT; CDR2 reads FRNRAP. The CDR3 sequence is CANGLVQTRGNDQFF. DNA of the CDR3: TGTGCTAATGGTTTGGTGCAGACTAGGGGGAATGATCAGTTCTTC.

This clone appeared many times. The rearrangement uses TRBV5-1 and TRBJ2-1; TRBD2 agrees at 14 bases. This CDR3 region has 17 residues. With 4 bases clipped from V and 0 bases from J, the junction kept 3 bases outside the gene matches. Germline CDR1 and CDR2: SGHRS and YFSETQ. This CDR3 reads CASSEGTSGSSYNEQFF. The CDR3 DNA sequence: TGCGCCAGCAGCGAAGGGACTAGCGGGAGCTCCTACAATGAGCAGTTCTTC.

The table lists this clone with many counts. The chain is built from TRBV2 and TRBJ2-5; unclear D gene. Trimming left V 7 bases short and J 2 bases short, with 11 bases between. Germline CDR1 is SNHLY and CDR2 is FYNNEI. The CDR3 covers 13 residues. CDR3 coding DNA: TGTGCCAGCACTAGGGCCATACAAGAGACCCAGTACTTC. Protein: CASTRAIQETQYF. The full variable domain, in which reference TRBV2 and TRBJ2-5 provide the parts outside the CDR3, is EPEVTQTPSHQVTQMGQEVILRCVPISNHLYFYWYRQILGQKVEFLVSFYNNEISEKSEIFDDQFSVERPDGSNFTLKIRSTKLEDSAMYFCASTRAIQETQYFGPGTRLLVL.

There are many counts of this clone. The chain uses TRBV20-1 and TRBJ2-7, with 10 bases identical to TRBD2. V was pared by 0 bases and J by 2 bases, with 10 bases of the junction left unmatched. The CDR3 contains 17 residues. CDR1 and CDR2 from the germline V gene are DFQATT and SNEGSKA (reference sequence). CDR3 nucleotides: TGCAGTGCTAGAGACCTTAGAACTAGCGGGAACCCCTACGAGCAGTACTTC. This encodes CSARDLRTSGNPYEQYF.

Notes on this clone: At one end, the junction sequence differs from germline, possibly due to a read error. The chain uses TRBV9 and TRBJ2-7; no reliable D call. Germline V gene data show CDR1 as SGDLS and CDR2 as YYNGEE. This CDR3 is 13 amino acids long. The CDR3 reads CDSSRATEYKQYF. The CDR3 DNA reads TGTGACAGCTCCCGGGCCACAGAGTACAAGCAGTACTTC.

The V gene is TRBV6-2 or TRBV6-3, the J gene TRBJ2-1; tentatively, D is TRBD1 or TRBD2 (5 bases each). The CDR3 spans 12 residues. From germline, CDR1 is MNHEY and CDR2 SVGEGT. Trimming removed 5 bases at V and 8 bases at J, with 10 bases between. DNA for the CDR3: TGTGCCAGCAGTCGGGGACGCTATGAGCAGTTCTTC. It translates to CASSRGRYEQFF.

This clone was recorded a few times. The genes are TRBV28 and TRBJ1-1; 7 bases are a match to TRBD1. Germline CDR1 is MDHEN and CDR2 is SYDVKM. The CDR3 length is 13 residues. The V and J ends lost 1 base and 8 bases, in that order; junction bases with no gene match: 4. The DNA of the CDR3 is TGTGCCAGCAGTTTATACACAGGGGCAGAAGCTTTCTTT. Translation gives CASSLYTGAEAFF.

This clone occurred many times. The chain is built from TRBV7-6 and TRBJ2-3; 9 nucleotides align to TRBD2. Germline loops: CDR1 SGHVS, CDR2 FNYEAQ. The CDR3 totals 16 residues. The V segment lost 4 bases and the J segment 4 bases; nucleotides outside the gene matches: 9. The CDR3 here is CASSSWGAGGPDTQYF. The CDR3 DNA is TGTGCCAGCAGCTCCTGGGGAGCGGGAGGTCCAGATACGCAGTATTTT.

By proportion, this clone is medium-sized. The V call is TRBV2, the J call TRBJ2-7, with D possibly TRBD2 on 6 matching bases. This CDR3 region has 13 residues. Germline V gene lookup returns CDR1 SNHLY and CDR2 FYNNEI. V lost 3 bases and J 6 bases, leaving 12 bases between the germline ends. The chain's CDR3 is CASSETPGLEQYF. The CDR3 nucleotides are TGTGCCAGCAGTGAGACCCCGGGACTCGAGCAGTACTTC.

This clone was recorded many times. Other DNA sequences in this sample translate to the same CDR3. The chain has TRBV11-3 and TRBJ1-1; D is uncertain. The germline gives CDR1 SGHNT, CDR2 YENEEA. V was pared by 4 bases and J by 1 base, with 7 bases between. The CDR3 is made up of 13 amino acids. CDR3: CASSYNTNTEAFF. CDR3 DNA: TGTGCCAGCAGCTATAATACGAACACTGAAGCTTTCTTT.

The rearrangement uses TRBV6-4 and TRBJ1-1, with a possible D match to TRBD1 (6 bases). This CDR3 spans 16 amino acids. V gave up 9 bases and J gave up 5 bases, with 25 bases separating them. From germline, CDR1 is MRHNA and CDR2 SNTAGT. As DNA, the CDR3 is TGTGCCAGTGGAGCCCGAAGGGGGTCTTTGAGGACTGAAGCTTTCTTT. Protein product: CASGARRGSLRTEAFF.